This T cell receptor (beta chain) was sequenced in a study of control samples from healthy donors and cancer patients. Profiling relied on immunoSEQ multiplex PCR, and the TCRdb table lists in-frame clones only, not all of them. The sample holds roughly 180,000 clones, approximately 92% seen once. Sequenced sample: blood. The receptor was derived from a woman aged 55-69 years in good health.

The CDR3 bases are TGTGCCAGTTCGCTACAGGGTCGCGGCTACACCTTC. Translated: CASSLQGRGYTF. This chain connects TRBV5-4 to TRBJ1-2; maybe TRBD1 (6 bases). Deletions cut 8 bases from V and 8 bases from J, with 16 bases between. CDR1 is SGHNT, CDR2 YYREEE, per germline (reference sequence). The CDR3 contains 12 residues.